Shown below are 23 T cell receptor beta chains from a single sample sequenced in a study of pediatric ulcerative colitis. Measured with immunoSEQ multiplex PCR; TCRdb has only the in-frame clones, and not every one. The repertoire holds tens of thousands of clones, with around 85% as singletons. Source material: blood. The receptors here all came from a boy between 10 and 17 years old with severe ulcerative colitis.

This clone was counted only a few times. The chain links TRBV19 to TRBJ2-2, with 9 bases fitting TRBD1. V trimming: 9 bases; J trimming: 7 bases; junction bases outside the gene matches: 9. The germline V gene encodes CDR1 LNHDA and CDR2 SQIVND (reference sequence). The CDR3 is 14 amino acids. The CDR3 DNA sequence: TGTGCCAGCCGAACGACAGGGGGTATCGGGGAGCTGTTTTTT. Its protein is CASRTTGGIGELFF.

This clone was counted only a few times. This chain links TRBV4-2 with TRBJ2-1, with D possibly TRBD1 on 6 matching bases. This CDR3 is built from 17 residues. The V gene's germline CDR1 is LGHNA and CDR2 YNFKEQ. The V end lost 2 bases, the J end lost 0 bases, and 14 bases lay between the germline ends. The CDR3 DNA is TGTGCCAGCAGCCAATCGGACAGAACAAACTCCTACAATGAGCAGTTCTTC. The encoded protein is CASSQSDRTNSYNEQFF.

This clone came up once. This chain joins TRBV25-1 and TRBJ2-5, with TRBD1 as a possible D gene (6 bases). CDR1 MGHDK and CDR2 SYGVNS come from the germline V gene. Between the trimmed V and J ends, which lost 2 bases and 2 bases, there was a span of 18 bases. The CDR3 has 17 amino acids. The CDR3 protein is CASSEETGWSPQETQYF. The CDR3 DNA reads TGTGCCAGCAGTGAAGAGACAGGTTGGAGCCCACAAGAGACCCAGTACTTC.

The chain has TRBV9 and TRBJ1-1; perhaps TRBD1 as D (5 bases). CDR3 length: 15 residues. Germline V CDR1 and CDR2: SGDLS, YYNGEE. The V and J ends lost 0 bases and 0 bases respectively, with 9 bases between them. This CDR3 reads CASSVDGGLNTEAFF. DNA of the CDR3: TGTGCCAGCAGCGTAGATGGGGGACTGAACACTGAAGCTTTCTTT.

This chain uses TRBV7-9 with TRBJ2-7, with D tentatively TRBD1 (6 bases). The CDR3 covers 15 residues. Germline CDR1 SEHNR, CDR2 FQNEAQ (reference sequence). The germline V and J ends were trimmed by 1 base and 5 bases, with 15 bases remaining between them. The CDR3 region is CASSLVLTGDDEQYF. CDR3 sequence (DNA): TGTGCCAGCAGCTTAGTCCTGACAGGAGATGACGAGCAGTACTTC.

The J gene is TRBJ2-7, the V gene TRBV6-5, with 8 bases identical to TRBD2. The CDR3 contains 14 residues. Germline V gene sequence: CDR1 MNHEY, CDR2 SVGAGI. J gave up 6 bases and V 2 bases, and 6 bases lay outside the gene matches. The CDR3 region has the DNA TGTGCCAGCAGTTACAGCGGGGGCCTTCCCGAGCAGTACTTC. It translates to CASSYSGGLPEQYF.

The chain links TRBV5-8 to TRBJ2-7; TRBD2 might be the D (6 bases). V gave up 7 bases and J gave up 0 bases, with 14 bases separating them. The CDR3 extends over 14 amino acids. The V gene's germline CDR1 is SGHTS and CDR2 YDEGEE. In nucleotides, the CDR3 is TGTGCCAGCGCAACCGCGGGGAGCTCCTACGAGCAGTACTTC. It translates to CASATAGSSYEQYF.

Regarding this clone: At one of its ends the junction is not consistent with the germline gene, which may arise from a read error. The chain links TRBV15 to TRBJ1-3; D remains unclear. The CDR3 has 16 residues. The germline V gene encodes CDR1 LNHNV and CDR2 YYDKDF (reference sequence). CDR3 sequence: CATSRDSVTSGNTIYF. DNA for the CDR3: TGTGCCACCAGCAGAGATTCCGTTACCTCTGGAAACACCATTTATTTT.

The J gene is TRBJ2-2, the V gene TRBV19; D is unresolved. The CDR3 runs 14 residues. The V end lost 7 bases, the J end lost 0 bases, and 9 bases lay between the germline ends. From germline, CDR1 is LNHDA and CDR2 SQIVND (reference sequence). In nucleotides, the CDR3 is TGTGCCAGTACTCCGATATCGAACACCGGGGAGCTGTTTTTT. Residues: CASTPISNTGELFF.

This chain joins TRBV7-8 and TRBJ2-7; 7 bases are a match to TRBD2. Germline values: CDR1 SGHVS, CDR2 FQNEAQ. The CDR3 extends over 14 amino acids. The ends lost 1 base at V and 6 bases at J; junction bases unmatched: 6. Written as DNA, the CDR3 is TGTGCCAGCAGCTTAGGGCGGGAGTCGGGCGAGCAGTACTTC. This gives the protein CASSLGRESGEQYF.

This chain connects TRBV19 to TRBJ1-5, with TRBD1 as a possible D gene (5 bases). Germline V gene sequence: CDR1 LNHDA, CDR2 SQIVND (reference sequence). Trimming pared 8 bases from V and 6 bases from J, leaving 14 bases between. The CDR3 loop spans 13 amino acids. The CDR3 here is CASDSSQAQPQHF. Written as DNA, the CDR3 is TGTGCCAGTGACAGCTCACAGGCTCAGCCCCAGCATTTT.

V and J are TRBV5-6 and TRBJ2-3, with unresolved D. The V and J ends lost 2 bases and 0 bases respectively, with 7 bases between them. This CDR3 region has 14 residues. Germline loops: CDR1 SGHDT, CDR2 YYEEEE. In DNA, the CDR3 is TGTGCCAGCAGCTTACCTGGAAGCACAGATACGCAGTATTTT. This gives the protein CASSLPGSTDTQYF.

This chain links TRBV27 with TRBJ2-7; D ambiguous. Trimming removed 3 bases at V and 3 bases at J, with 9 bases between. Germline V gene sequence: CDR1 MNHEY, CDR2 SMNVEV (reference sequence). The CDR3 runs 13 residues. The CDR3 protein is CASSLNSVYEQYF. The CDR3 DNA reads TGTGCCAGCAGTTTGAACTCGGTCTACGAGCAGTACTTC.

DNA for the CDR3: TGTGCCAGCAGCCTCCTGCGAGAGCAGTACTTC. It yields the protein CASSLLREQYF. The chain recombines TRBV11-3 with TRBJ2-7; D not certain. This CDR3 has 11 residues. V gave up 5 bases and J gave up 7 bases, with 9 bases separating them. Germline V CDR1 and CDR2: SGHNT, YENEEA. The variable domain in full, with the rest retrieved from reference TRBV11-3 and TRBJ2-7, is EAGVVQSPRYKIIEKKQPVAFWCNPISGHNTLYWYLQNLGQGPELLIRYENEEAVDDSQLPKDRFSAERLKGVDSTLKIQPAELGDSAVYLCASSLLREQYFGPGTRLTVT.

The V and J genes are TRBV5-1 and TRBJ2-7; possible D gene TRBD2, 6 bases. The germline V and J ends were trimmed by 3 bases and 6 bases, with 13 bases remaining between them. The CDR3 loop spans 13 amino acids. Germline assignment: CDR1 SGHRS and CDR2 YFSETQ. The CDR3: CASSWGLGGEQYF. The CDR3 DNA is TGCGCCAGCAGCTGGGGACTTGGTGGCGAGCAGTACTTC.

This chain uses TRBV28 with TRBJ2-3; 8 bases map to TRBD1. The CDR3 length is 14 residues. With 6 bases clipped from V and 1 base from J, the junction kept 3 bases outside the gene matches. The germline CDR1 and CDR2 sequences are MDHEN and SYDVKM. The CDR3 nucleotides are TGTGCCAGCAGACCGACAGGGGGCACAGATACGCAGTATTTT. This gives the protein CASRPTGGTDTQYF.

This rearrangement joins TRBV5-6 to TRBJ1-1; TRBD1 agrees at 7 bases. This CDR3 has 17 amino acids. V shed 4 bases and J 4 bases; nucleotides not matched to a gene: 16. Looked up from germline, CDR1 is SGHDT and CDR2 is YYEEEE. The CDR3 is CASSPGPEGGSLTEAFF. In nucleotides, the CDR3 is TGTGCCAGCAGCCCGGGACCCGAAGGGGGCTCGCTCACTGAAGCTTTCTTT.

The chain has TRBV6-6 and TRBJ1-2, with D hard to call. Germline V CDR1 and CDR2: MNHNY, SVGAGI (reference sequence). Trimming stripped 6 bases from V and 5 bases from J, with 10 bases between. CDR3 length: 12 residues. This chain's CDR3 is CASSPDTYGYTF. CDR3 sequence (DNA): TGTGCCAGCAGCCCCGACACGTATGGCTACACCTTC.

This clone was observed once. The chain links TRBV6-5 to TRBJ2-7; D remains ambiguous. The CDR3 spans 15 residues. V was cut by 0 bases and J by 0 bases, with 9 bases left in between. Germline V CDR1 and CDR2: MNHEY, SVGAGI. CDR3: CASSYSTDPSYEQYF. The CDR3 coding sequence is TGTGCCAGCAGTTACTCGACGGATCCCTCCTACGAGCAGTACTTC.

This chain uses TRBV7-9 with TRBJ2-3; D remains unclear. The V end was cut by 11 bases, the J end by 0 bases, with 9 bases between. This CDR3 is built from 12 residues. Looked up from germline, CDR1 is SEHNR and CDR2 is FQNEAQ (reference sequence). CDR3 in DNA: TGTGCCGGAGCACGGAGCACAGATACGCAGTATTTT. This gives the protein CAGARSTDTQYF. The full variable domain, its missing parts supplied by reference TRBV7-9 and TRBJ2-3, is DTGVSQNPRHKITKRGQNVTFRCDPISEHNRLYWYRQTLGQGPEFLTYFQNEAQLEKSRLLSDRFSAERPKGSFSTLEIQRTEQGDSAMYLCAGARSTDTQYFGPGTRLTVL.

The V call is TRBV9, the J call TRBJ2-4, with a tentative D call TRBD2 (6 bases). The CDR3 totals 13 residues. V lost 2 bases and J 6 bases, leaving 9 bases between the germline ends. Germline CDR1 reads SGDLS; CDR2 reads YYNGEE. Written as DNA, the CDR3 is TGTGCCAGCAGCGTTGGGGGAGGAAACATTCAGTACTTC. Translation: CASSVGGGNIQYF.

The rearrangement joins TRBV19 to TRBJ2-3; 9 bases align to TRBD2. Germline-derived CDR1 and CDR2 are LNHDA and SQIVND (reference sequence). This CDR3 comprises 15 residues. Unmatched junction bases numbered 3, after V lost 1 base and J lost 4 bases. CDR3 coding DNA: TGTGCCAGTAGTATAGGCGGGAGGGCCGCAGATACGCAGTATTTT. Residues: CASSIGGRAADTQYF. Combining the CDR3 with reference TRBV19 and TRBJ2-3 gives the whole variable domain DGGITQSPKYLFRKEGQNVTLSCEQNLNHDAMYWYRQDPGQGLRLIYYSQIVNDFQKGDIAEGYSVSREKKESFPLTVTSAQKNPTAFYLCASSIGGRAADTQYFGPGTRLTVL.

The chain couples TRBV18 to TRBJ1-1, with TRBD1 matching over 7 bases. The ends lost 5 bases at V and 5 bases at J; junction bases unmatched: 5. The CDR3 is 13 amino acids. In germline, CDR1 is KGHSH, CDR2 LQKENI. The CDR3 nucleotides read TGTGCCAGCTCAGCCCAGGGGGGAACTGAAGCTTTCTTT. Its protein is CASSAQGGTEAFF.